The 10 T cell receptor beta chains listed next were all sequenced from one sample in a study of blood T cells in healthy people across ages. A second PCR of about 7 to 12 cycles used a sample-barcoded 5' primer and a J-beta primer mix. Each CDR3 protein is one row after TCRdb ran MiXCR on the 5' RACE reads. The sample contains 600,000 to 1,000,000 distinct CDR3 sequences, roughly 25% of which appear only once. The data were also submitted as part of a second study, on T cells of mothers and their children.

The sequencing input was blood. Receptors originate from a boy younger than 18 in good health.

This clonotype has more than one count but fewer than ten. For the CDR3, the DNA is TGTGCCAGCAGCTTACTTACCCAGGGAGGAGCTTTCTTT. It translates to CASSLLTQGGAFF. The chain employs TRBV7-3 and TRBJ1-1; maybe TRBD1 (5 bases). Trimming took off 2 bases at V and 10 bases at J, with 14 bases between the two ends. The CDR3 covers 13 residues. The germline CDR1 and CDR2 sequences are SGHTA and FQGTGA.

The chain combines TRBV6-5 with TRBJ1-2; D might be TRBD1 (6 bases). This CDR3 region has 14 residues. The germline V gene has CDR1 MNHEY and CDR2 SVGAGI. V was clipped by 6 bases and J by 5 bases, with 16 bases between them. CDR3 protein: CASSPSTGHYGYTF. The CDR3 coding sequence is TGTGCCAGCAGCCCCTCTACAGGGCATTATGGCTACACCTTC.

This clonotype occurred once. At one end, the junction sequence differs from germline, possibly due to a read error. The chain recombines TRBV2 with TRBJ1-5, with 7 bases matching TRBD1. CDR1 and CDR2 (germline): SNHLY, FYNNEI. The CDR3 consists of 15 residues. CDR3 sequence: CARRGGGRSNQPQHF. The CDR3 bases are TGTGCCCGCAGGGGGGGGGGCCGTAGCAATCAGCCCCAGCATTTT.

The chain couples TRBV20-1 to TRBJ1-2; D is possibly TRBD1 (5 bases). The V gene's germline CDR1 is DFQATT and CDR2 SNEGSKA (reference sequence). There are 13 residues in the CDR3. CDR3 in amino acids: CRARDGGSYGYTF. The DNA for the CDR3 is TGCAGGGCGAGGGACGGTGGATCCTATGGCTACACCTTC.

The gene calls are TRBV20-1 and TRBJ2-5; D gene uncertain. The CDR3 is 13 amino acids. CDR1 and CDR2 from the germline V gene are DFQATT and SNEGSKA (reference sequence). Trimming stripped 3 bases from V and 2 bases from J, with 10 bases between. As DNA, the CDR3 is TGCAGTGCTAGCAACACTAAACAAGAGACCCAGTACTTC. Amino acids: CSASNTKQETQYF.

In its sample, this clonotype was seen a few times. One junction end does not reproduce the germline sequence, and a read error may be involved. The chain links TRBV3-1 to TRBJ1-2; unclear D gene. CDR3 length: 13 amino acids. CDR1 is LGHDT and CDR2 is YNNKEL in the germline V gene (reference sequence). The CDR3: CASSSRARDGYTF. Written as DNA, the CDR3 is TGTGCCAGCAGCTCCCGGGCCCGGGATGGCTATACCTTC.

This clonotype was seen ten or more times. The CDR3 reads CASSHSYEQYF. The CDR3 DNA follows: TGTGCCAGCAGCCACTCCTACGAGCAGTACTTC. The chain joins TRBV14 to TRBJ2-7; no firm D call. The germline V gene encodes CDR1 SGHDN and CDR2 FVKESK. Trimming pared 3 bases from V and 0 bases from J, leaving 0 bases between. CDR3 size: 11 residues.

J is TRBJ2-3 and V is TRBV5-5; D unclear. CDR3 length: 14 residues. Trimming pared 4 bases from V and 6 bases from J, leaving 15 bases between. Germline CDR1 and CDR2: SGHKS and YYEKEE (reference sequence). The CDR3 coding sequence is TGTGCCAGCAGCGATTCCGTGTCCCCGGATACGCAGTATTTT. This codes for CASSDSVSPDTQYF.

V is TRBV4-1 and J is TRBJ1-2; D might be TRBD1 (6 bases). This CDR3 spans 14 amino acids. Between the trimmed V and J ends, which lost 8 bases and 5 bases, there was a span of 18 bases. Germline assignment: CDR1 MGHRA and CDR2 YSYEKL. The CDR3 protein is CASSPLTGSYGYTF. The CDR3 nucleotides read TGCGCCAGCTCTCCTCTGACAGGCTCGTATGGCTACACCTTC.

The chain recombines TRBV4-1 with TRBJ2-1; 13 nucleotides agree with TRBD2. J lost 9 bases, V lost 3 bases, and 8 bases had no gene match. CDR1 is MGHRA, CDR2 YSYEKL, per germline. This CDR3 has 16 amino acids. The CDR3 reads CASSQELAGGKGEQFF. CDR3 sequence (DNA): TGCGCCAGCAGCCAGGAACTAGCGGGGGGGAAAGGTGAGCAGTTCTTC.